This is a list of T cell receptor beta chains from one sample in a study of blood T cells in healthy people across ages. TCRdb analysed the 5' RACE reads with MiXCR anew, one entry per CDR3 protein. Seen here are some 900,000 distinct CDR3 sequences, under 35% observed once, and the top ten hold 17%. The sequenced sample was blood. These receptors came from a woman older than 75 in good health. The CDR3 runs from the conserved cysteine through the conserved F or W. Fields, in order: J gene, CDR3 length, V gene, D gene, clone size, CDR3 DNA, CDR3 protein. D genes are given only for firm matches. Size is omitted from some rows. Given values are once, few, many or a class for expanded clones.

>TRBJ2-2|17|TRBV6-2/TRBV6-3|.|few
TGTGCCAGCAGTTACTCGACGGGGGAGCCCAACACCGGGGAGCTGTTTTTT
CASSYSTGEPNTGELFF
>TRBJ2-1|14|TRBV6-5|TRBD2|many
TGTGCCAGCAGTTACCTCAGCGGGAAGAATGAGCAGTTCTTC
CASSYLSGKNEQFF
>TRBJ1-1|17|TRBV7-2|TRBD1|few
TGTGCCAGCAGCAAACAGGGGGCCTTAAACATGAGCACTGAAGCTTTCTTT
CASSKQGALNMSTEAFF
>TRBJ2-1|13|TRBV7-2|.|many
TGTGCCAGCAGTCGTCGCCAGGGTAATGAGCAGTTCTTC
CASSRRQGNEQFF
>TRBJ2-7|12|TRBV5-1|.|many
TGCGCCAGCAGCTTTGACCAGGGGGGACAGTACTTC
CASSFDQGGQYF
>TRBJ2-3|16|TRBV20-1|TRBD1|.
TGCAGTGCTTCTATCATGACAGGGGGCATAACAGATACGCAGTATTTT
CSASIMTGGITDTQYF
>TRBJ2-5|13|TRBV6-2/TRBV6-3|.|many
TGTGCCAGCAGCCGCTCTTACCAAGAGACCCAGTACTTC
CASSRSYQETQYF
>TRBJ1-2|11|TRBV7-2|.|many
TGTGCCAGCAGCTCTCGCTATGGCTACACCTTC
CASSSRYGYTF
>TRBJ2-7|12|TRBV20-1|.|many
TGCAGTGCTACCGGGGGGCCCCACGAGCAGTACTTC
CSATGGPHEQYF
>TRBJ2-7|14|TRBV5-1|.|many
TGCGCCAGCAGCCGCGATCTGGAGAGTTACGAGCAGTACTTC
CASSRDLESYEQYF
>TRBJ1-5|16|TRBV6-2/TRBV6-3|TRBD1|.
TGTGCCAGCAGCTACAGGGGGACAGGGTCCAATCAGCCCCAGCATTTT
CASSYRGTGSNQPQHF
>TRBJ2-5|14|TRBV7-9|.|many
TGTGCCAGCAGCTTAACGATTAGAGAATCAAAGCAGTACTTC
CASSLTIRESKQYF
>TRBJ1-6|15|TRBV12-3/TRBV12-4|TRBD1|many
TGTGCCAGCAGATACGGGACAGTCTATAATTCACCCCTCCACTTT
CASRYGTVYNSPLHF
>TRBJ2-2|14|TRBV7-2|.|.
TGTGCCAGCAGCCCCAAAATAGTGGCTGGGGAGCTGTTTTTT
CASSPKIVAGELFF
>TRBJ1-1|13|TRBV4-1|.|few
TGCGCCAGCAGCCATTCCAGGGCCTTTGAAGCTTTCTTT
CASSHSRAFEAFF
>TRBJ1-6|15|TRBV6-5|.|few
TGTGCCAGCAGTTGGTTCCGGGATGATAATTCACCCCTCCACTTT
CASSWFRDDNSPLHF
>TRBJ1-5|15|TRBV18|.|.
TGTGCCAGCTCACCCGTTGGGACAATCAATCAGCCCCAGCATTTT
CASSPVGTINQPQHF
>TRBJ2-1|13|TRBV11-2|.|many
TGTGCCAGCGTCCCCGGGGGGCCTTATGAGCAGTTCTTC
CASVPGGPYEQFF
>TRBJ2-1|14|TRBV29-1|TRBD2|many
TGCAGCGTTGAATTCTCTAGCGGGGGGAATGAGCAGTTCTTC
CSVEFSSGGNEQFF
>TRBJ2-5|19|TRBV10-1|.|.
TGCGCCAGCAGGAGGAGAGGGGTTACGGACTCTTGGTTACAAGAGACCCAGTACTTC
CASRRRGVTDSWLQETQYF
>TRBJ1-5|15|TRBV20-1|.|.
TGCAGTGCTAGAGGGAGGAGGGGCGGAAGTCAGCCCCAGCATTTT
CSARGRRGGSQPQHF
>TRBJ1-1|12|TRBV27|.|many
TGTGCCAGCAGTTTGGGCCAGGGGTTCGCTTTCTTT
CASSLGQGFAFF
>TRBJ2-5|15|TRBV18|TRBD1|many
TGTGCCAGCTCACGACGGGACAGGGGAGGAGAGACCCAGTACTTC
CASSRRDRGGETQYF
>TRBJ2-1|15|TRBV6-5|.|few
TGTGCCAGCAGTGTAGGACGGGGGAAATACAATGAGCAGTTCTTC
CASSVGRGKYNEQFF
>TRBJ1-6|13|TRBV25-1|.|.
TGTGCCAGCAGTGAATATGAGAATTCACCCCTCCACTTT
CASSEYENSPLHF
>TRBJ2-7|15|TRBV9|.|.
TGTGCCAGCAGCGTAGATCAGGGGACCTACAATGAGCAGTACTTC
CASSVDQGTYNEQYF
>TRBJ2-2|14|TRBV5-1|TRBD2|few
TGCGCCAGCGGCGCGGGGGGCAACACCGGGGAGCTGTTTTTT
CASGAGGNTGELFF
>TRBJ2-6|16|TRBV2|.|many
TGTGCCAGCAGTGAAATCAGGAGCTCTGGGGCCAACGTCCTGACTTTC
CASSEIRSSGANVLTF
>TRBJ1-5|14|TRBV7-2|.|many
TGTGCCAGCAGCTCGGCAGCGGGTTACTGGCCCCAGCATTTT
CASSSAAGYWPQHF
>TRBJ1-2|12|TRBV20-1|.|.
TGCAGTGCTAGAGATGGAAAGCAGGGTCACACCTTC
CSARDGKQGHTF
>TRBJ1-6|15|TRBV27|.|.
TGTGCCAGCAGTCGTAAGAGCTCCTATAATTCACCCCTCCACTTT
CASSRKSSYNSPLHF